These 32 T cell receptor beta chains came from one sample sequenced in a study of cytomegalovirus exposure and HLA in healthy donors. The PCR had 60 Vbeta and 13 Jbeta primers. The repertoire was sequenced with immunoSEQ multiplex PCR; TCRdb's copy has only in-frame clones and lacks some. The table records over 100,000 clones, over 60% of them present only once. Sequencing was done on a sample of PBMCs. The receptors derive from a female donor in good health and CMV-seronegative.

J is TRBJ1-1 and V is TRBV2; perhaps TRBD1 as D (5 bases). CDR1 is SNHLY and CDR2 is FYNNEI in the germline V gene. CDR3 length equals 16 residues. Trimming cost V 7 bases and J 5 bases, with 23 bases left between them. The CDR3 DNA reads TGTGCCAGCAAGGGTACGCAGGGCCCGGGGGGGACTGAAGCTTTCTTT. It specifies CASKGTQGPGGTEAFF.

V gene TRBV30 combines with J gene TRBJ2-1, with 7 bases matching TRBD2. Germline V gene data show CDR1 as GTSNPN and CDR2 as SVGIG (reference sequence). V dropped 1 base and J dropped 8; count of bases not matched to a gene: 8. The length of the CDR3 is 14 residues. The CDR3 reads CAWSGTSWVYEQFF. CDR3 in DNA: TGTGCCTGGAGTGGGACTAGTTGGGTGTATGAGCAGTTCTTC.

This clone has only one observation. This same CDR3 is encoded by further DNA sequences in the sample. This chain joins TRBV30 and TRBJ1-2, with D possibly being TRBD1 (5 bases). The CDR3 runs to 15 residues. V gave up 3 bases and J gave up 2 bases, with 16 bases separating them. The V gene's germline CDR1 is GTSNPN and CDR2 SVGIG (reference sequence). CDR3 protein: CAWRDTGLPNYGYTF. CDR3 nucleotide sequence: TGTGCCTGGAGAGATACAGGCTTGCCAAACTATGGCTACACCTTC. Variable domain in full (rest from reference TRBV30 and TRBJ1-2): SQTIHQWPATLVQPVGSPLSLECTVEGTSNPNLYWYRQAAGRGLQLLFYSVGIGQISSEVPQNLSASRPQDRQFILSSKKLLLSDSGFYLCAWRDTGLPNYGYTFGSGTRLTVV.

The chain is built from TRBV15 and TRBJ1-3; possibly TRBD1 for D (6 bases). Trimming took off 2 bases at V and 4 bases at J, with 9 bases between the two ends. This CDR3 has 14 amino acids. In germline, CDR1 is LNHNV, CDR2 YYDKDF (reference sequence). The DNA for the CDR3 is TGTGCCACCAGCAGACCGGGACAAGGAAACACCATATATTTT. It codes for CATSRPGQGNTIYF.

The chain links TRBV12-5 to TRBJ1-6; 7 bases match TRBD1. With 2 bases clipped from V and 4 bases from J, the junction kept 8 bases outside the gene matches. The CDR3 length is 17 residues. Germline CDR1 reads LGHNT; CDR2 reads FRNRAP. CDR3 in amino acids: CASGLTRQGPYNSPLHF. CDR3 nucleotide sequence: TGTGCTAGTGGTTTGACGAGACAGGGACCTTATAATTCACCCCTCCACTTT.

A single count supports this clone. The chain recombines TRBV7-6 with TRBJ2-3; D remains ambiguous. Trimming pared 5 bases from V and 0 bases from J, leaving 9 bases between. Germline-derived CDR1 and CDR2 are SGHVS and FNYEAQ. The CDR3 totals 14 residues. CDR3 DNA: TGTGCCAGCAGCCTTTCAACTAGCACAGATACGCAGTATTTT. It specifies CASSLSTSTDTQYF. The whole variable domain, remainder taken from reference TRBV7-6 and TRBJ2-3, is GAGVSQSPRYKVTKRGQDVALRCDPISGHVSLYWYRQALGQGPEFLTYFNYEAQQDKSGLPNDRFSAERPEGSISTLTIQRTEQRDSAMYRCASSLSTSTDTQYFGPGTRLTVL.

V and J are TRBV7-2 and TRBJ2-1; TRBD2 aligns across 10 bases. Per germline, CDR1 SGHTA and CDR2 FQGNSA. This CDR3 is built from 16 residues. The trim removed 3 bases at V and 6 bases at J, leaving 8 bases unmatched. Here the CDR3 DNA reads TGTGCCAGCAGCTTGACAGGTATAGCGGGGGGCAATGAGCAGTTCTTC. Amino acids: CASSLTGIAGGNEQFF.

The rearrangement links TRBV6-4 to TRBJ1-5, with 10 bases that match TRBD1. The CDR3 has 14 amino acids. V was clipped by 10 bases and J by 6 bases; unmatched bases: 9. Germline-derived CDR1 and CDR2 are MRHNA and SNTAGT. The CDR3 spells CATRGQGEVQPQHF. The CDR3 DNA is TGTGCCACCAGAGGACAGGGGGAGGTTCAGCCCCAGCATTTT.

This rearrangement joins TRBV18 to TRBJ1-1; possible D gene TRBD1, 5 bases. The V and J ends lost 3 bases and 7 bases respectively, with 9 bases between them. The CDR3 length is 12 residues. CDR1 KGHSH and CDR2 LQKENI come from the germline V gene. The CDR3 DNA reads as TGTGCCAGCTCACCGGGGCCTGGTGAAGCTTTCTTT. It translates to CASSPGPGEAFF.

V and J are TRBV7-7 and TRBJ2-2; D uncertain. CDR3 size: 12 residues. V was cut by 5 bases and J by 8 bases, with 9 bases left in between. Germline V gene sequence: CDR1 SSHAT, CDR2 FNYEAQ (reference sequence). CDR3 coding DNA: TGTGCCAGCAGCAGACTTGGGGGGGAGCTGTTTTTT. The encoded protein is CASSRLGGELFF.

The chain uses TRBV7-6 and TRBJ2-3; 8 bases map to TRBD2. V lost 5 bases, J lost 8 bases, and 9 bases stayed unmatched. There are 14 residues in the CDR3. CDR1 is SGHVS, CDR2 FNYEAQ, per germline. CDR3 amino acids: CASSVRLAQLTQYF. Written as DNA, the CDR3 is TGTGCCAGCAGCGTCCGACTAGCGCAACTTACGCAGTATTTT.

For the CDR3, the DNA is TGTGCCAGCAGCTTTTCACGGGGGGGATCCAATGAGCAGTTCTTC. It specifies CASSFSRGGSNEQFF. The chain recombines TRBV13 with TRBJ2-1, with 8 positions matching TRBD2. CDR1 is PRHDT, CDR2 FYEKMQ, per germline (reference sequence). The CDR3 length is 15 residues. V shed 3 bases and J 6 bases; nucleotides not matched to a gene: 7.

This rearrangement joins TRBV6-1 to TRBJ1-5, with D maybe TRBD1 (6 bases). Trimming removed 0 bases from V and 5 bases from J, with 17 bases in between. Germline CDR1 and CDR2: MNHNS and SASEGT. This CDR3 contains 17 residues. The chain's CDR3 is CASSEARGGQGYQPQHF. The CDR3 coding sequence is TGTGCCAGCAGTGAAGCGCGGGGAGGGCAGGGGTATCAGCCCCAGCATTTT.

This clone was detected ten times or more. The rearrangement uses TRBV2 and TRBJ1-5, with 8 bases lining up with TRBD1. The CDR3 is made up of 15 amino acids. From germline, CDR1 is SNHLY and CDR2 FYNNEI. V lost 6 bases, J lost 1 base, and 5 bases stayed unmatched. The chain's CDR3 is CASSQGAASNQPQHF. The CDR3 coding sequence is TGTGCCAGCAGCCAGGGGGCAGCCAGCAATCAGCCCCAGCATTTT. The whole variable domain, filled in from reference TRBV2 and TRBJ1-5, reads EPEVTQTPSHQVTQMGQEVILRCVPISNHLYFYWYRQILGQKVEFLVSFYNNEISEKSEIFDDQFSVERPDGSNFTLKIRSTKLEDSAMYFCASSQGAASNQPQHFGDGTRLSIL.

The rearrangement uses TRBV7-8 and TRBJ1-5; 9 positions agree with TRBD1. CDR1 and CDR2 (germline): SGHVS, FQNEAQ. The V segment lost 0 bases and the J segment 6 bases; nucleotides outside the gene matches: 3. The CDR3 length is 15 residues. DNA for the CDR3: TGTGCCAGCAGCTTAGCGGGACAGGGTGGTCAGCCCCAGCATTTT. Its translation is CASSLAGQGGQPQHF.

CDR3 amino acids: CASSRTSGDNEQFF. CDR3 nucleotide sequence: TGTGCCAGTAGTAGGACTAGCGGGGACAATGAGCAGTTCTTC. V and J are TRBV19 and TRBJ2-1; 12 positions match TRBD2. Germline V gives CDR1 LNHDA, CDR2 SQIVND (reference sequence). J gave up 5 bases and V 4 bases, and 0 bases lay outside the gene matches. The CDR3 consists of 14 residues.

The rearrangement uses TRBV29-1 and TRBJ1-2; 12 positions agree with TRBD1. Germline loops: CDR1 SQVTM, CDR2 ANQGSEA. The CDR3 has 12 amino acids. Unmatched junction bases numbered 4, after V lost 6 bases and J lost 8 bases. CDR3 loop: CSVGQGAGGYTF. CDR3 nucleotide sequence: TGCAGCGTGGGACAGGGGGCGGGGGGCTACACCTTC.

V usage is TRBV13 and J usage is TRBJ1-5, with D perhaps matching TRBD1 (5 bases). Per the germline V gene, CDR1 is PRHDT and CDR2 is FYEKMQ (reference sequence). V gave up 0 bases and J gave up 7 bases, with 10 bases separating them. The CDR3 totals 14 residues. The CDR3 loop is CASSLGQGTQPQHF. DNA for the CDR3: TGTGCCAGCAGCTTAGGGCAGGGCACGCAGCCCCAGCATTTT. Using reference TRBV13 and TRBJ1-5 for the parts outside the CDR3, the full variable domain is AAGVIQSPRHLIKEKRETATLKCYPIPRHDTVYWYQQGPGQDPQFLISFYEKMQSDKGSIPDRFSAQQFSDYHSELNMSSLELGDSALYFCASSLGQGTQPQHFGDGTRLSIL.

The chain carries TRBV29-1 and TRBJ2-1; D is perhaps TRBD1 (5 bases). Germline CDR1 SQVTM, CDR2 ANQGSEA. V gave up 6 bases and J gave up 5 bases, with 11 bases separating them. This CDR3 is 12 amino acids long. In DNA form, the CDR3 reads TGCAGCGTAAAAGACAGAAACAATGAGCAGTTCTTC. Protein: CSVKDRNNEQFF.

This clone occurred many times. The chain has TRBV14 and TRBJ2-5; 10 bases are shared with TRBD2. Germline V gene lookup returns CDR1 SGHDN and CDR2 FVKESK. V dropped 4 bases and J dropped 5; count of bases not matched to a gene: 10. The CDR3 contains 16 residues. CDR3 region: CASSRSGGASGETQYF. CDR3 in DNA: TGTGCCAGCAGCCGCAGCGGGGGGGCCTCCGGGGAGACCCAGTACTTC.

V is TRBV25-1 and J is TRBJ2-7; 8 nucleotides align to TRBD1. The germline gives CDR1 MGHDK, CDR2 SYGVNS. The CDR3 extends over 14 amino acids. J lost 5 bases, V lost 4 bases, and 7 bases had no gene match. The CDR3 spells CASSGEDRVDEQYF. The DNA for the CDR3 is TGTGCCAGCAGTGGAGAGGACAGGGTCGACGAGCAGTACTTC.

This clone has only one observation. The rearrangement links TRBV5-6 to TRBJ2-5; a weak D match, TRBD1 (6 bases). The CDR3 totals 12 residues. Germline V gene lookup returns CDR1 SGHDT and CDR2 YYEEEE. The V and J ends lost 6 bases and 6 bases respectively, with 12 bases between them. CDR3 in DNA: TGTGCCAGCATGAGAACAGGGAAGACCCAGTACTTC. This codes for CASMRTGKTQYF. The variable domain in full, completed from reference TRBV5-6 and TRBJ2-5, reads DAGVTQSPTHLIKTRGQQVTLRCSPKSGHDTVSWYQQALGQGPQFIFQYYEEEERQRGNFPDRFSGHQFPNYSSELNVNALLLGDSALYLCASMRTGKTQYFGPGTRLLVL.

CDR3 in amino acids: CASSLGTGGYGYTF. CDR3 sequence (DNA): TGTGCCAGCAGCTTAGGAACAGGGGGGTATGGCTACACCTTC. The chain links TRBV7-6 to TRBJ1-2, with TRBD1 identical over 8 bases. The V and J ends lost 1 base and 5 bases, in that order; junction bases with no gene match: 3. The germline CDR1 and CDR2 sequences are SGHVS and FNYEAQ. This CDR3 contains 14 residues.

The J gene is TRBJ2-1, the V gene TRBV5-4, with 9 bases that match TRBD2. Per the germline V gene, CDR1 is SGHNT and CDR2 is YYREEE (reference sequence). The CDR3 totals 16 residues. J lost 7 bases, V lost 0 bases, and 8 bases had no gene match. The CDR3 region is CASSLGAGGQRNEQFF. The DNA for the CDR3 is TGTGCCAGCAGCTTGGGAGCGGGGGGACAGAGGAATGAGCAGTTCTTC.

Only one count was recorded for this clone. The chain carries TRBV7-2 and TRBJ2-1, with TRBD2 as a possible D gene (6 bases). Germline CDR1 is SGHTA and CDR2 is FQGNSA. This CDR3 is built from 15 residues. Trimming removed 0 bases from V and 4 bases from J, with 10 bases in between. CDR3 sequence reads: CASSLAGGRYNEQFF. The DNA of the CDR3 is TGTGCCAGCAGCTTAGCGGGGGGTAGATACAATGAGCAGTTCTTC.

The genes are TRBV7-8 and TRBJ1-2; 8 nucleotides line up with TRBD1. From germline, CDR1 is SGHVS and CDR2 FQNEAQ. The V gene end was trimmed by 5 bases and the J gene end by 4 bases; junction bases not matched to a gene: 6. The length of the CDR3 is 14 residues. The CDR3 here is CASSATQGAYGYTF. As DNA, the CDR3 is TGTGCCAGCAGCGCGACTCAGGGGGCCTATGGCTACACCTTC.

The CDR3 DNA reads TGTGCCAGCAGTTCCTTCTCCGGGACAGGGCGTGAGCAGTTCTTC. Its protein is CASSSFSGTGREQFF. V gene TRBV6-5 combines with J gene TRBJ2-1; 9 bases are shared with TRBD1. Germline CDR1 MNHEY, CDR2 SVGAGI. This CDR3 has 15 residues. V dropped 4 bases and J dropped 9; count of bases not matched to a gene: 10.

The chain uses TRBV4-2 and TRBJ2-5, with 15 bases lining up with TRBD2. The germline gives CDR1 LGHNA, CDR2 YNFKEQ. V trimming: 1 base; J trimming: 1 base; junction bases outside the gene matches: 4. The CDR3 is 18 residues long. CDR3 residues: CASSQAEGLAGGQETQYF. For the CDR3, the DNA is TGTGCCAGCAGCCAAGCCGAGGGACTAGCGGGGGGCCAAGAGACCCAGTACTTC.

This chain's CDR3 is CAHGQGNTEAFF. The CDR3 region has the DNA TGTGCCCATGGACAGGGAAACACTGAAGCTTTCTTT. This chain uses TRBV30 with TRBJ1-1; 8 nucleotides line up with TRBD1. J was trimmed by 2 bases and V by 8 bases; bases with no gene match: 4. The CDR3 spans 12 residues. Germline assignment: CDR1 GTSNPN and CDR2 SVGIG (reference sequence).

The chain has TRBV11-2 and TRBJ2-5, with 10 bases fitting TRBD1. V gave up 10 bases and J gave up 2 bases; unmatched junction bases: 4. From germline, CDR1 is SGHAT and CDR2 FQNNGV. This CDR3 comprises 13 residues. The DNA for the CDR3 is TGTGCCACCATGGACAGGGGGCAAGAGACCCAGTACTTC. The encoded protein is CATMDRGQETQYF.

The gene calls are TRBV21-1 and TRBJ2-5; the tabulated D call, TRBD1, remains unverified against the DNA. TRBV21-1 is termed a pseudogene. The CDR3 is 17 residues long. CDR3 region: CASLRPTGTRKIETQYF. Here the CDR3 DNA reads TGTGCCAGCCTTCGGCCGACAGGGACGCGTAAGATAGAGACCCAGTACTTC.

The chain joins TRBV5-1 to TRBJ2-3; possible D gene TRBD2, 6 bases. The V and J ends lost 4 bases and 2 bases respectively, with 11 bases between them. Germline V gives CDR1 SGHRS, CDR2 YFSETQ. The CDR3 has 14 residues. The CDR3 DNA follows: TGCGCCAGCAGCCTGGGGACTTTCACAGATACGCAGTATTTT. Translation: CASSLGTFTDTQYF.